This T cell receptor (beta chain) emerged from a study of T cell responses to AZD1222 COVID-19 vaccine. Germline lookup yields CDR1 SGHAT and CDR2 FQNNGV. Trimming took 0 bases from V and 3 from J, leaving 19 bases between them. The CDR3 loop spans 18 amino acids. Study observations and caveats: Repertoires were collected only later (after the peak T cell response had occurred). Among vaccine-associated CD4 TCRs, coverage spanned spike, with dominance at 160-218 and 743-854. White British people made up most donors, females outnumbered males, and clonal diversity was possibly underestimated.

Notes on this clone: Its antigen remains unknown.

The assay was immunoSEQ multiplex PCR, and TCRdb's table has in-frame clones only and misses some. In the table there are 100,000 to 120,000 clones, 82% of which are singletons. This chain links TRBV11-2 with TRBJ2-3; D may correspond to TRBD1 or TRBD2 (6 bases each). Specimen: peripheral blood, collected on day 0 of AZD1222 vaccination. The TCR comes from an adult in good health. Written as DNA, the CDR3 is TGTGCCAGCAGCTTAGAGGGGGTCAGGGGAGGTGGAACAGATACGCAGTATTTT. Its protein is CASSLEGVRGGGTDTQYF.